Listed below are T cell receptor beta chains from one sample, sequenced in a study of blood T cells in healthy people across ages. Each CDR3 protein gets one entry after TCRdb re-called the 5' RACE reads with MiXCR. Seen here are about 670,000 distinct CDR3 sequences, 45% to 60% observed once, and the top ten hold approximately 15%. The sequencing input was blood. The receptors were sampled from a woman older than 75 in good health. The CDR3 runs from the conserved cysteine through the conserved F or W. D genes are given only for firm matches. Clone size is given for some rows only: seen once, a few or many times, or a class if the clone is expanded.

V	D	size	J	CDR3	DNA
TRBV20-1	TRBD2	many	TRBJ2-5	CSAVAGDETQYF	TGCAGTGCCGTAGCGGGAGATGAGACCCAGTACTTC
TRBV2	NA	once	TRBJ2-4	CASKGDVKNIQYF	TGTGCCAGCAAAGGGGATGTCAAAAACATTCAGTACTTC
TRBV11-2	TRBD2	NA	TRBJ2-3	CASSFTIIWGRAGGSTDTQYF	TGTGCCAGCAGCTTTACGATCATTTGGGGACGAGCGGGGGGGAGCACAGATACGCAGTATTTT
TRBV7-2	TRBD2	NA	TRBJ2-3	CAGSPASGGTDTQYF	TGTGCCGGCAGCCCTGCTAGCGGGGGCACAGATACGCAGTATTTT
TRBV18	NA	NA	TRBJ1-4	CASSTQGRGEKLFF	TGTGCCAGCTCAACCCAGGGAAGGGGCGAAAAACTGTTTTTT
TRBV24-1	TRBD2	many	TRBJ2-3	CATSDLSVLAGPTDTQYF	TGTGCCACCAGTGATTTATCGGTATTAGCGGGGCCCACAGATACGCAGTATTTT
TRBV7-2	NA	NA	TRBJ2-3	CASSLATGGRADTQYF	TGTGCCAGCAGCTTAGCTACGGGGGGCCGGGCAGATACGCAGTATTTT
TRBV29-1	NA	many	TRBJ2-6	CSVQQVSGANVLTF	TGCAGCGTTCAACAGGTCTCTGGGGCCAACGTCCTGACTTTC
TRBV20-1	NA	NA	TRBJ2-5	CSAREAGKPGETQYF	TGCAGTGCTAGAGAGGCGGGAAAACCGGGAGAGACCCAGTACTTC
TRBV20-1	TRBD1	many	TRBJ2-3	CSARDNDRADTQYF	TGCAGTGCTAGAGATAATGACAGGGCCGATACGCAGTATTTT
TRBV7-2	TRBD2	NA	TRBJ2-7	CASSLLSGVGNEQYF	TGTGCCAGCAGCTTACTAAGCGGGGTGGGGAACGAGCAGTACTTC
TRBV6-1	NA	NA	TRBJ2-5	CASSDGDSYSEQYF	TGTGCCAGCAGTGATGGTGACAGCTACAGTGAGCAGTACTTC
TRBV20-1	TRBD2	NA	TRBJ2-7	CSARVAGGLSYEQYF	TGCAGTGCTAGAGTAGCGGGGGGGCTTTCCTACGAGCAGTACTTC
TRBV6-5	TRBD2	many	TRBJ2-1	CASSYSGGRALNEQFF	TGTGCCAGCAGTTACTCTGGCGGGAGGGCCTTAAACGAGCAGTTCTTC
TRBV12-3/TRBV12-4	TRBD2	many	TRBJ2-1	CASSETSENNEQFF	TGTGCCAGCAGTGAGACTAGCGAGAACAATGAGCAGTTCTTC
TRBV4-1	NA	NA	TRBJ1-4	CASSQETGPNEKLFF	TGCGCCAGCAGCCAAGAGACGGGGCCTAATGAAAAACTGTTTTTT
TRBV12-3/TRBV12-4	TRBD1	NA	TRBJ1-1	CASSTGTGGAFLNTEAFF	TGTGCCAGCAGCACCGGGACAGGGGGCGCGTTCTTGAACACTGAAGCTTTCTTT
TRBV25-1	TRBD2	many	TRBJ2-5	CASSVSGTSGKETQYF	TGTGCCAGCAGTGTATCCGGGACTAGCGGGAAAGAGACCCAGTACTTC
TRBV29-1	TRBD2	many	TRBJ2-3	CSVRDPKLAGHTDTQYF	TGCAGCGTTCGCGATCCGAAATTAGCGGGGCACACAGATACGCAGTATTTT
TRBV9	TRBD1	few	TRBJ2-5	CASSVGPDRTGTETQYF	TGTGCCAGCAGCGTCGGACCGGATAGGACAGGGACGGAGACCCAGTACTTC
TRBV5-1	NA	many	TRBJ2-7	CASSPGRTARYEQYF	TGCGCCAGCAGCCCGGGGAGGACAGCGAGATACGAGCAGTACTTC
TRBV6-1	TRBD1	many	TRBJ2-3	CASSEMTGAGTQYF	TGTGCCAGCAGTGAGATGACAGGGGCGGGTACGCAGTATTTT
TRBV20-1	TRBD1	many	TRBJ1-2	CSARKLQGTPNYGYTF	TGCAGTGCTAGAAAGTTACAGGGGACCCCCAACTATGGCTACACCTTC
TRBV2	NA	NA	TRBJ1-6	CASSDPRVYNSPLHF	TGTGCCAGCAGTGACCCCCGCGTGTATAATTCACCCCTCCACTTT
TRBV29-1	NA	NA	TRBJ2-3	CSGVDNGPDTQYF	TGCAGCGGGGTAGATAATGGTCCAGATACGCAGTATTTT
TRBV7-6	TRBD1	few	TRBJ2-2	CASSLDRGVTGELFF	TGTGCCAGCAGCTTGGACAGGGGTGTAACCGGGGAGCTGTTTTTT
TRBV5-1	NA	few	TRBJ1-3	CASSLEAADGNTIYF	TGCGCCAGCAGCTTGGAAGCTGCGGATGGAAACACCATATATTTT
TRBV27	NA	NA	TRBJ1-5	CASSPTRGARNQPQHF	TGTGCCAGCAGTCCGACCCGTGGCGCGAGAAATCAGCCCCAGCATTTT
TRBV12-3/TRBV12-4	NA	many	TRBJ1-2	CASSLGGATYGYTF	TGTGCCAGCAGTTTAGGAGGGGCTACCTATGGCTACACCTTC
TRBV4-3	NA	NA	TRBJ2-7	CASSPNAGTESYEQYF	TGCGCCAGCAGCCCTAACGCGGGGACAGAATCCTACGAGCAGTACTTC
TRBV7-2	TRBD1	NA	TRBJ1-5	CASSLAPDRGLQPQHF	TGTGCCAGCAGCTTAGCGCCGGACAGGGGGCTTCAGCCCCAGCATTTT
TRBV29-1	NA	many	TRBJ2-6	CSVPRDPGANVLTF	TGCAGCGTTCCCAGGGACCCTGGGGCCAACGTCCTGACTTTC
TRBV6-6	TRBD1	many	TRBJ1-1	CASSYNRGDTEAFF	TGTGCCAGCAGTTACAACAGGGGGGACACTGAAGCTTTCTTT
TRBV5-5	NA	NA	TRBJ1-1	CASGPVFTANTEAFF	TGTGCCAGCGGCCCAGTCTTCACTGCGAACACTGAAGCTTTCTTT
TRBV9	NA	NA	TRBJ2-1	CASSPGRNSYNEQFF	TGTGCCAGCAGCCCAGGGAGGAACTCCTACAATGAGCAGTTCTTC
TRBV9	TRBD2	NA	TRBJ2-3	CASSLRSDGGITDTQYF	TGTGCCAGCAGCCTCCGGTCAGACGGGGGGATCACAGATACGCAGTATTTT
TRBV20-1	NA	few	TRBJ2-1	CSPPITSYNEQFF	TGCAGCCCTCCGATAACCTCCTACAATGAGCAGTTCTTC
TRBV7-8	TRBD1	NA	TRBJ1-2	CASSLVWGQGPYTF	TGTGCCAGCAGCTTAGTTTGGGGACAGGGGCCCTACACCTTC
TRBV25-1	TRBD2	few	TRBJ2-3	CASSELTQAGGRGDTRYF	TGTGCCAGCAGTGAATTGACCCAAGCGGGAGGGCGGGGAGATACGCGGTATTTT